The rows below give T cell receptor beta chains drawn from one sample of a study of T cell responses to AZD1222 COVID-19 vaccine. Measured with immunoSEQ multiplex PCR; TCRdb has only the in-frame clones, and not every one. The sample yields tens of thousands of clones, about 93% seen once. Source: peripheral blood, taken on day 0 of MenACWY control vaccination. These receptors originate from an adult in good health. CDR3s include the opening cysteine and the closing phenylalanine or tryptophan. The order of the fields is V gene, J gene, clone size, D gene, CDR3 protein, CDR3 DNA. A D gene is named only where the DNA matches it firmly. Part of the rows lack a size; the others show once, few, many or a class for expanded clones.

TRBV29-1	TRBJ1-5	NA	TRBD1	CSVGTATNQPQHF	TGCAGCGTCGGGACAGCGACCAATCAGCCCCAGCATTTT
TRBV7-9	TRBJ1-1	NA	TRBD1	CASSREGAGTEAFF	TGTGCCAGCAGTCGAGAGGGGGCGGGTACTGAAGCTTTCTTT
TRBV6-1	TRBJ2-5	NA	TRBD2	CASSEGGAGGETQYF	TGTGCCAGCAGTGAAGGGGGAGCGGGAGGGGAGACCCAGTACTTC
TRBV29-1	TRBJ2-2	NA	NA	CSVVGEHTGELFF	TGCAGCGTTGTTGGGGAACACACCGGGGAGCTGTTTTTT
TRBV7-8	TRBJ2-5	NA	NA	CASSPQETQYF	TGTGCCAGCAGCCCACAAGAGACCCAGTACTTC
TRBV5-8	TRBJ2-5	NA	NA	CASSLGGIRGETQYF	TGTGCCAGCAGCTTGGGGGGTATCAGGGGAGAGACCCAGTACTTC
TRBV27	TRBJ1-5	NA	NA	CASSLLGDQPQHF	TGTGCCAGCAGTTTGTTAGGGGACCAGCCCCAGCATTTT
TRBV3-1/TRBV3-2	TRBJ1-3	once	NA	CASSQGGTVGNTIYF	TGTGCCAGCAGCCAAGGCGGAACAGTCGGAAACACCATATATTTT
TRBV7-2	TRBJ2-1	NA	NA	CASREVGVNEQFF	TGTGCCAGCAGAGAGGTGGGTGTCAATGAGCAGTTCTTC
TRBV3-1/TRBV3-2	TRBJ2-1	NA	TRBD2	CASSQGEGLARGRSYNEQFF	TGTGCCAGCAGCCAAGGGGAGGGACTAGCGAGGGGTAGGTCCTACAATGAGCAGTTCTTC
TRBV4-2	TRBJ2-2	NA	NA	CASSQVSTGELFF	TGTGCCAGCAGCCAAGTCAGCACCGGGGAGCTGTTTTTT
TRBV7-8	TRBJ2-7	NA	NA	CASSFDLTYEQYF	TGTGCCAGCAGCTTTGATCTTACCTACGAGCAGTACTTC
TRBV12-3/TRBV12-4	TRBJ1-5	NA	TRBD1	CASSPTGVIAQHF	TGTGCCAGCAGCCCGACAGGGGTCATCGCCCAGCATTTT
TRBV7-9	TRBJ2-5	NA	TRBD2	CASTLGTSGGQETQYF	TGTGCCAGCACCCTTGGGACTAGCGGGGGCCAAGAGACCCAGTACTTC
TRBV10-1	TRBJ2-7	NA	NA	CASSGSPYEQYF	TGCGCCAGCAGTGGGTCTCCCTACGAGCAGTACTTC
TRBV19	TRBJ1-4	NA	NA	CASSQRGTPGEKLFF	TGTGCCAGTAGCCAAAGAGGGACCCCTGGGGAAAAACTGTTTTTT